What follows are 28 T cell receptor beta chains derived from one specimen sequenced in a study of cytomegalovirus exposure and HLA in healthy donors. Use of 60 Vbeta and 13 Jbeta primers characterized the PCR. Only in-frame clones appear in the TCRdb table, and some are missing; sequencing was by immunoSEQ multiplex PCR. The profile shows roughly 200,000 clones, 60% to 80% of them singletons. Sequencing was carried out using PBMCs. The origin of the receptors is a man aged 60-69 years in good health and CMV-seronegative.

The chain uses TRBV18 and TRBJ2-7, with TRBD1 matching 8 bases. In germline, CDR1 is KGHSH, CDR2 LQKENI. V was pared by 2 bases and J by 6 bases, with 6 bases of the junction left unmatched. CDR3 length: 14 residues. The CDR3 loop reads CASSPNGQGGEQYF. The CDR3 DNA reads as TGTGCCAGCTCACCAAACGGACAGGGCGGCGAGCAGTACTTC.

The gene calls are TRBV7-8 and TRBJ1-2; D ambiguous. V dropped 1 base and J dropped 3 bases, with 15 bases sitting between them. Germline-derived CDR1 and CDR2 are SGHVS and FQNEAQ. CDR3 length: 16 amino acids. CDR3 nucleotide sequence: TGTGCCAGCAGCTTAGGGGTGTCGCGGCCCGACTATGGCTACACCTTC. This translates into CASSLGVSRPDYGYTF.

The V call is TRBV5-1, the J call TRBJ2-7; 12 nucleotides match TRBD1. Germline trimming cut 4 bases from V and 5 bases from J; bases unmatched to any gene: 10. The CDR3 covers 16 residues. CDR1 SGHRS and CDR2 YFSETQ come from the germline V gene. The CDR3 DNA reads TGCGCCAGCAGCCCGTATGGGACAGGGGGCTCACACGAGCAGTACTTC. Its translation: CASSPYGTGGSHEQYF.

The rearrangement links TRBV7-6 to TRBJ2-7, with 8 bases identical to TRBD2. From germline, CDR1 is SGHVS and CDR2 FNYEAQ. The CDR3 is 13 residues long. V was pared by 3 bases and J by 4 bases, with 2 bases of the junction left unmatched. DNA for the CDR3: TGTGCCAGCAGCTTCGGGGGGGAGTACGAGCAGTACTTC. It specifies CASSFGGEYEQYF. Looking up the rest from reference TRBV7-6 and TRBJ2-7 gives the full variable domain: GAGVSQSPRYKVTKRGQDVALRCDPISGHVSLYWYRQALGQGPEFLTYFNYEAQQDKSGLPNDRFSAERPEGSISTLTIQRTEQRDSAMYRCASSFGGEYEQYFGPGTRLTVT.

This sequence joins TRBV28 and TRBJ1-2; 9 bases map to TRBD1. The CDR3 spans 13 residues. Germline values: CDR1 MDHEN, CDR2 SYDVKM. Germline trimming cut 3 bases from V and 7 bases from J; bases unmatched to any gene: 3. DNA for the CDR3: TGTGCCAGCAGTTTGGCGGACAGGGGTGGCTACACCTTC. It encodes CASSLADRGGYTF.

J is TRBJ2-1 and V is TRBV5-1, with TRBD1 as a possible D gene (5 bases). With 0 bases removed from V and 0 bases from J, the gap between germline ends came to 7 bases. The CDR3 has 15 amino acids. Germline loops: CDR1 SGHRS, CDR2 YFSETQ. This CDR3 is CASSLEGPSYNEQFF. As DNA, the CDR3 is TGCGCCAGCAGCTTGGAGGGGCCCTCCTACAATGAGCAGTTCTTC.

The chain has TRBV10-1 and TRBJ2-5; D gene unclear. CDR3 length: 13 residues. Germline V gene lookup returns CDR1 WNHNN and CDR2 SYGVQD (reference sequence). V lost 3 bases to trimming and J lost 5 bases, with 10 bases between them. This chain's CDR3 is CASSETGWETQYF. The CDR3 nucleotides are TGCGCCAGCAGTGAAACGGGTTGGGAGACCCAGTACTTC.

The J gene is TRBJ2-2, the V gene TRBV19, with 8 bases that match TRBD2. Germline loops: CDR1 LNHDA, CDR2 SQIVND (reference sequence). This CDR3 comprises 14 residues. V trimming: 7 bases; J trimming: 5 bases; junction bases outside the gene matches: 6. CDR3 residues: CASNKRETTGELFF. As DNA, the CDR3 is TGTGCCAGTAACAAGCGGGAGACGACCGGGGAGCTGTTTTTT.

This clone showed up just a few times. The chain uses TRBV29-1 and TRBJ1-1; 9 bases line up with TRBD1. Germline CDR1 reads SQVTM; CDR2 reads ANQGSEA. The CDR3 runs 14 residues. V gave up 4 bases and J gave up 4 bases; unmatched junction bases: 7. The CDR3 sequence: CSVAKGTGLTEAFF. As DNA, the CDR3 is TGCAGCGTTGCGAAGGGGACAGGGCTCACTGAAGCTTTCTTT.

This clone occurred a few times. This chain connects TRBV29-1 to TRBJ2-5, with D possibly being TRBD1 (6 bases). Trimming pared 5 bases from V and 5 bases from J, leaving 12 bases between. This CDR3 region has 12 residues. CDR1 SQVTM and CDR2 ANQGSEA come from the germline V gene. The CDR3 loop is CSVRRGGETQYF. The DNA for the CDR3 is TGCAGCGTTCGCAGGGGCGGGGAGACCCAGTACTTC.

The CDR3: CASSEFAGFYGYTF. In DNA, the CDR3 is TGTGCCAGCAGTGAATTTGCAGGCTTCTATGGCTACACCTTC. The chain has TRBV6-1 and TRBJ1-2; D gene ambiguous. Trimming took off 2 bases at V and 4 bases at J, with 11 bases between the two ends. The CDR3 covers 14 residues. Germline V gene sequence: CDR1 MNHNS, CDR2 SASEGT.

This sequence joins TRBV27 and TRBJ2-7; the match to TRBD2 covers 7 bases. Germline CDR1 MNHEY, CDR2 SMNVEV (reference sequence). Unmatched junction bases numbered 15, after V lost 6 bases and J lost 4 bases. The CDR3 contains 16 residues. CDR3 residues: CASSYRRALANYEQYF. CDR3 nucleotide sequence: TGTGCCAGCAGCTACAGGAGGGCACTAGCGAATTACGAGCAGTACTTC.

V gene TRBV28 combines with J gene TRBJ2-2, with D maybe TRBD2 (6 bases). The CDR3 is 15 amino acids. Germline CDR1 MDHEN, CDR2 SYDVKM. V was trimmed by 3 bases and J by 3 bases, leaving 11 bases between them. CDR3 in DNA: TGTGCCAGCAGTTTTCGGGACTCGCACACCGGGGAGCTGTTTTTT. It specifies CASSFRDSHTGELFF.

J is TRBJ2-1 and V is TRBV7-2; 7 bases are shared with TRBD2. V shed 10 bases and J 4 bases; nucleotides not matched to a gene: 16. CDR3 size: 16 residues. Germline V gene lookup returns CDR1 SGHTA and CDR2 FQGNSA. CDR3 sequence (DNA): TGTGCCACCTCGCCGGGCGCGGGAGCCCCATACAATGAGCAGTTCTTC. This encodes CATSPGAGAPYNEQFF. The variable domain in full, with the rest retrieved from reference TRBV7-2 and TRBJ2-1, is GAGVSQSPSNKVTEKGKDVELRCDPISGHTALYWYRQSLGQGLEFLIYFQGNSAPDKSGLPSDRFSAERTGGSVSTLTIQRTQQEDSAVYLCATSPGAGAPYNEQFFGPGTRLTVL.

The genes are TRBV14 and TRBJ1-1, with D tentatively TRBD1 (5 bases). V was trimmed by 4 bases and J by 1 base, leaving 19 bases between them. Per the germline V gene, CDR1 is SGHDN and CDR2 is FVKESK. The length of the CDR3 is 17 residues. The CDR3 region is CASSPSRDYLTNTEAFF. The CDR3 DNA reads as TGTGCCAGCAGCCCCAGCAGGGACTATTTAACGAACACTGAAGCTTTCTTT.

The V and J genes are TRBV15 and TRBJ2-2; possible D gene TRBD2, 9 bases. This CDR3 comprises 14 residues. Trimming took 1 base from V and 13 from J, leaving 16 bases between them. Germline CDR1 is LNHNV and CDR2 is YYDKDF (reference sequence). DNA of the CDR3: TGTGCCACCAGCAGAGGGCTAGCGGGACAGGTGCTGTTTTTT. Its protein is CATSRGLAGQVLFF. Together with reference TRBV15 and TRBJ2-2, the CDR3 gives the full variable domain: DAMVIQNPRYQVTQFGKPVTLSCSQTLNHNVMYWYQQKSSQAPKLLFHYYDKDFNNEADTPDNFQSRRPNTSFCFLDIRSPGLGDTAMYLCATSRGLAGQVLFFGEGSRLTVL.

CDR3 sequence reads: CASNRGQDEQYF. CDR3 DNA sequence: TGCGCCAGTAACAGGGGGCAGGACGAGCAGTACTTC. The gene calls are TRBV5-1 and TRBJ2-7; 9 bases map to TRBD1. CDR1 and CDR2 (germline): SGHRS, YFSETQ. J gave up 5 bases and V 8 bases, and 5 bases lay outside the gene matches. The CDR3 spans 12 residues. The full variable domain, with the rest looked up from reference TRBV5-1 and TRBJ2-7, is KAGVTQTPRYLIKTRGQQVTLSCSPISGHRSVSWYQQTPGQGLQFLFEYFSETQRNKGNFPGRFSGRQFSNSRSEMNVSTLELGDSALYLCASNRGQDEQYFGPGTRLTVT.

This CDR3 reads CASSLGQAGGDNEQFF. The CDR3 coding sequence is TGTGCCAGCAGCTTGGGCCAAGCGGGAGGGGACAATGAGCAGTTCTTC. This sequence joins TRBV5-4 and TRBJ2-1; 10 nucleotides agree with TRBD2. The CDR3 runs to 16 residues. V shed 0 bases and J 5 bases; nucleotides not matched to a gene: 5. Germline V CDR1 and CDR2: SGHNT, YYREEE (reference sequence).

The gene calls are TRBV10-3 and TRBJ2-3; tentative D call: TRBD1 (6 bases). The germline gives CDR1 ENHRY, CDR2 SYGVKD. This CDR3 has 20 residues. The V end lost 2 bases, the J end lost 2 bases, and 26 bases lay between the germline ends. This CDR3 is CAISEGPAGALTKHTDTQYF. DNA for the CDR3: TGTGCCATCAGTGAGGGGCCGGCAGGGGCCCTAACCAAACACACAGATACGCAGTATTTT.

This clone was observed once. The chain combines TRBV15 with TRBJ2-7; tentatively, D is TRBD2 (6 bases). The CDR3 extends over 15 amino acids. The germline V gene has CDR1 LNHNV and CDR2 YYDKDF (reference sequence). V was clipped by 5 bases and J by 0 bases, with 14 bases between them. CDR3 sequence reads: CATSAGGRNSYEQYF. CDR3 sequence (DNA): TGTGCCACCAGCGCCGGGGGACGGAACTCCTACGAGCAGTACTTC.

V gene TRBV10-3 combines with J gene TRBJ2-7; TRBD1 matches 8 bases. Per germline, CDR1 ENHRY and CDR2 SYGVKD. The CDR3 loop spans 14 amino acids. The V gene end was trimmed by 2 bases and the J gene end by 1 base; junction bases not matched to a gene: 1. The CDR3 is CAISEGTGSYEQYF. CDR3 coding DNA: TGTGCCATCAGTGAGGGGACAGGTTCCTACGAGCAGTACTTC.

The genes are TRBV25-1 and TRBJ2-5, with 7 bases aligning to TRBD2. The J call may not be correct, given that the DNA end is closer to TRBJ2-7. This CDR3 is 14 amino acids long. The germline V gene has CDR1 MGHDK and CDR2 SYGVNS. The CDR3 spells CASTQGDYSYEQYF. CDR3 DNA sequence: TGTGCCAGCACCCAAGGGGACTACTCCTACGAGCAGTACTTC.

Notes on this clone: Other DNA variants within this sample encode the same CDR3. This chain uses TRBV13 with TRBJ2-3, with 13 positions matching TRBD2. CDR1 and CDR2 from the germline V gene are PRHDT and FYEKMQ (reference sequence). Losses at the gene ends were 3 bases for V and 3 bases for J; bases not matched to a gene: 0. This CDR3 is 15 amino acids long. CDR3 sequence: CASSLGLAGTDTQYF. CDR3 sequence (DNA): TGTGCCAGCAGCTTGGGACTAGCGGGGACAGATACGCAGTATTTT.

The CDR3: CASGDRGPLSSYNEQFF. CDR3 nucleotide sequence: TGTGCCAGCGGGGACAGGGGGCCTCTGAGCTCCTACAATGAGCAGTTCTTC. The chain employs TRBV7-3 and TRBJ2-1; 12 bases fit TRBD1. J was trimmed by 0 bases and V by 8 bases; bases with no gene match: 8. CDR3 length: 17 residues. Looked up from germline, CDR1 is SGHTA and CDR2 is FQGTGA.

The J gene is TRBJ2-3, the V gene TRBV6-4; D is possibly TRBD2 (7 bases). The CDR3 spans 15 residues. The V end lost 6 bases, the J end lost 3 bases, and 16 bases lay between the germline ends. Germline loops: CDR1 MRHNA, CDR2 SNTAGT. CDR3 DNA: TGTGCCAGCAGCCGAGGGGGGGGCAGAACAGATACGCAGTATTTT. Amino acids: CASSRGGGRTDTQYF.

The rearrangement links TRBV27 to TRBJ1-1; D not certain. With 3 bases removed from V and 0 bases from J, the gap between germline ends came to 8 bases. The CDR3 covers 14 residues. Per the germline V gene, CDR1 is MNHEY and CDR2 is SMNVEV (reference sequence). The CDR3 DNA reads TGTGCCAGCAGTTTTGCGGGGATGAACACTGAAGCTTTCTTT. Translated, it gives CASSFAGMNTEAFF.

In DNA form, the CDR3 reads TGTGCCAGCAGTTTGGGCCCCAAGCCCCAGCATTTT. This sequence encodes CASSLGPKPQHF. The chain has TRBV28 and TRBJ1-5; D ambiguous. Germline V gives CDR1 MDHEN, CDR2 SYDVKM. V lost 3 bases to trimming and J lost 8 bases, with 8 bases between them. The CDR3 length is 12 residues.

This chain joins TRBV18 and TRBJ1-1; the D is unclear. The germline CDR1 and CDR2 sequences are KGHSH and LQKENI. This CDR3 spans 15 amino acids. Trimming shortened V by 3 bases and J by 1 base, and 12 bases separated the two germline ends. In DNA, the CDR3 is TGTGCCAGCTCACCTTCGGGGAGAGAGAACACTGAAGCTTTCTTT. Amino acid sequence: CASSPSGRENTEAFF.